Listed below are T cell receptor beta chains from one sample, sequenced in a study of blood T cell repertoires in COVID-19. Profiling relied on immunoSEQ multiplex PCR, and the TCRdb table lists in-frame clones only, not all of them. Altogether some 300,000 clones are present, over 75% being singletons, with the ten largest covering over 9%. The sequencing input was PBMCs or T cells enriched from blood (not recorded which). Receptors originate from a woman in her thirties or forties who had recovered from COVID-19. CDR3s include the opening cysteine and the closing phenylalanine or tryptophan. The D gene is left open where the match is weak. Some rows mark clone size as missing; the rest say once, few, many or name a class of expanded clone.

abundance: .; v_gene: TRBV6-2/TRBV6-3; j_gene: TRBJ2-7; d_gene: .; CDR3aa: CASSWSTYEQYF; CDR3nt: TGTGCCAGCAGCTGGAGCACCTACGAGCAGTACTTC
abundance: .; v_gene: TRBV28; j_gene: TRBJ2-7; d_gene: .; CDR3aa: CASSHVTKGAGHEQYF; CDR3nt: TGTGCCAGCAGTCACGTTACTAAGGGCGCGGGACACGAGCAGTACTTC
abundance: .; v_gene: TRBV2; j_gene: TRBJ1-1; d_gene: TRBD1; CDR3aa: CASREGQANTEAFF; CDR3nt: TGTGCCAGCAGAGAGGGACAGGCTAACACTGAAGCTTTCTTT
abundance: once; v_gene: TRBV7-9; j_gene: TRBJ2-1; d_gene: TRBD2; CDR3aa: CASSSGGSNYNEQFF; CDR3nt: TGTGCCAGCAGCTCGGGCGGGAGCAACTACAATGAGCAGTTCTTC
abundance: .; v_gene: TRBV7-9; j_gene: TRBJ1-2; d_gene: .; CDR3aa: CASSSNERGWVNYGYTF; CDR3nt: TGTGCCAGCAGCTCAAACGAGAGAGGATGGGTGAACTATGGCTACACCTTC
abundance: .; v_gene: TRBV3-1/TRBV3-2; j_gene: TRBJ1-2; d_gene: .; CDR3aa: CASSRTADGYTF; CDR3nt: TGTGCCAGCAGCCGGACAGCGGATGGCTACACCTTC
abundance: .; v_gene: TRBV29-1; j_gene: TRBJ1-4; d_gene: TRBD1; CDR3aa: CSVGRDSYEKLFF; CDR3nt: TGCAGCGTTGGACGGGACAGTTATGAAAAACTGTTTTTT
abundance: .; v_gene: TRBV24-1; j_gene: TRBJ1-1; d_gene: TRBD1; CDR3aa: CATSDFGTVTEAFF; CDR3nt: TGTGCCACCAGTGATTTTGGGACAGTCACTGAAGCTTTCTTT
abundance: .; v_gene: TRBV10-3; j_gene: TRBJ2-2; d_gene: TRBD1; CDR3aa: CALRTGNSAGELFF; CDR3nt: TGTGCCTTGCGGACAGGGAATTCCGCCGGGGAGCTGTTTTTT
abundance: .; v_gene: TRBV5-1; j_gene: TRBJ1-2; d_gene: TRBD1; CDR3aa: CASSFLQGAQYGYTF; CDR3nt: TGCGCCAGCAGCTTCCTACAGGGGGCTCAGTATGGCTACACCTTC
abundance: once; v_gene: TRBV5-6; j_gene: TRBJ2-3; d_gene: .; CDR3aa: CASSLGPRGDTQYF; CDR3nt: TGTGCCAGCAGCTTGGGGCCTAGGGGTGATACGCAGTATTTT
abundance: .; v_gene: TRBV3-1/TRBV3-2; j_gene: TRBJ2-3; d_gene: .; CDR3aa: CASSQGGAYLSTDTQYF; CDR3nt: TGTGCCAGCAGCCAAGGGGGCGCCTATCTAAGCACAGATACGCAGTATTTT
abundance: .; v_gene: TRBV5-4; j_gene: TRBJ1-6; d_gene: .; CDR3aa: CASSLSSQGPYNSPLHF; CDR3nt: TGTGCCAGCAGCTTGTCGAGTCAGGGCCCCTATAATTCACCCCTCCACTTT
abundance: .; v_gene: TRBV25-1; j_gene: TRBJ1-2; d_gene: TRBD1; CDR3aa: CASRLGTANYGYTF; CDR3nt: TGTGCCAGCAGACTCGGGACAGCGAACTATGGCTACACCTTC
abundance: .; v_gene: TRBV29-1; j_gene: TRBJ2-1; d_gene: TRBD2; CDR3aa: CSVLGGTSSYNEQFF; CDR3nt: TGCAGCGTTCTTGGGGGGACTAGCTCCTACAATGAGCAGTTCTTC
abundance: .; v_gene: TRBV7-8; j_gene: TRBJ2-2; d_gene: TRBD2; CDR3aa: CASSFRASGGTNTGELFF; CDR3nt: TGTGCCAGCAGTTTTAGGGCTAGCGGGGGAACGAACACCGGGGAGCTGTTTTTT